Sequencing of this TCR beta chain was carried out in a study of blood T cell repertoires in COVID-19. Looking at the study overall: Specimens from acute and convalescent COVID-19 originated in the United States, Italy and Spain. Sample material is recorded as cDNA or gDNA derived from T cells, B-cell-depleted T cells, or PBMCs.

Method: immunoSEQ multiplex PCR; TCRdb's copy keeps in-frame clones and lacks some. The data show 200,000 to 300,000 clones, about 91% seen once. Participants were aged about 18 to 100 years from approximately 24 US areas. This TCR came from a woman in her thirties or forties with acute COVID-19. Sequenced material: PBMCs or T cells enriched from blood (not recorded which).

The CDR3 region is CASSPMTGGFIYGYTF. The CDR3 DNA sequence: TGTGCCAGCAGCCCGATGACAGGGGGCTTTATTTATGGCTACACCTTC. V gene TRBV7-2 combines with J gene TRBJ1-2; 10 nucleotides line up with TRBD1. The CDR3 has 16 amino acids. With 5 bases clipped from V and 5 bases from J, the junction kept 11 bases outside the gene matches. Germline V CDR1 and CDR2: SGHTA, FQGNSA.